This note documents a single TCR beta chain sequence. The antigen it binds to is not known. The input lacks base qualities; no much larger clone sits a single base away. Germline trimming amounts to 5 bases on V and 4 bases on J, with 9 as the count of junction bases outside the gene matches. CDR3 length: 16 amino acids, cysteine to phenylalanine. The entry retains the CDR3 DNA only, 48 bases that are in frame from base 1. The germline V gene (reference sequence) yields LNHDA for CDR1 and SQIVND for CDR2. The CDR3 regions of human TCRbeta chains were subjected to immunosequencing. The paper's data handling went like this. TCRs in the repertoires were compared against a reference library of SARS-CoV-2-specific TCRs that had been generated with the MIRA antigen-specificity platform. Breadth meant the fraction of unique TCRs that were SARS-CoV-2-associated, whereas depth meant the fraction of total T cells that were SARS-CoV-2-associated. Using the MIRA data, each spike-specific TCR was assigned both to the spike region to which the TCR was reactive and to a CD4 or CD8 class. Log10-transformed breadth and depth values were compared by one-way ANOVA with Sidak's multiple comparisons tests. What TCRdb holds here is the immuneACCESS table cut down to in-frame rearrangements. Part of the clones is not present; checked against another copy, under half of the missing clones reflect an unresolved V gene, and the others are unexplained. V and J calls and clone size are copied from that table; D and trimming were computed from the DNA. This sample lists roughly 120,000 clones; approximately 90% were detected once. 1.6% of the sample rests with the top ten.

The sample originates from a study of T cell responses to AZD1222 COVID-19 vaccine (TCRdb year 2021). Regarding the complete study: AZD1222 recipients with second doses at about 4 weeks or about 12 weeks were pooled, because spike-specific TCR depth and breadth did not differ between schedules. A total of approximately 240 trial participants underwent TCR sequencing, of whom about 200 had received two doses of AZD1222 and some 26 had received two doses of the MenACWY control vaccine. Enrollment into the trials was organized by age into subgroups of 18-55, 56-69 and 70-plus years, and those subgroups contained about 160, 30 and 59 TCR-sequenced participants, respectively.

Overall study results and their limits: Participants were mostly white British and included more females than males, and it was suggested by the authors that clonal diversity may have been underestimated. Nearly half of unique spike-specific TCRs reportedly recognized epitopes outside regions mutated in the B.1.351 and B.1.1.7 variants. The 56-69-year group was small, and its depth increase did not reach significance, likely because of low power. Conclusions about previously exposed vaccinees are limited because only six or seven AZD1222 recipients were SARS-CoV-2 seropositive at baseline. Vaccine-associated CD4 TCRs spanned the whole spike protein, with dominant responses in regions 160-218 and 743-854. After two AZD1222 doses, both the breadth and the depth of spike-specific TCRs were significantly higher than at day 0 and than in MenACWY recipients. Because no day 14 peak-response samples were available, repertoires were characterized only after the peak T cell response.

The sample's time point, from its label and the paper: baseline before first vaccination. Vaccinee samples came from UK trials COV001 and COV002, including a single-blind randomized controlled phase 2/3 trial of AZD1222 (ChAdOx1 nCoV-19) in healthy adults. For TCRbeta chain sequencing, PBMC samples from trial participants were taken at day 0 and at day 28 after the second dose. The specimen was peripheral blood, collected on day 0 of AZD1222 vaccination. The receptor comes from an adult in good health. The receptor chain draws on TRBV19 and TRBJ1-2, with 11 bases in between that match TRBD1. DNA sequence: TGTGCCAGTAGTCCTGGGACAGGGGGTTCCTTCTATGGCTACACCTTC. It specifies CASSPGTGGSFYGYTF.